One and the same sample provided the 21 T cell receptor beta chains below, sequenced in a study of regulatory T cells in long-lasting Graves disease. The time point here: newly diagnosed GD, antithyroid drugs for less than 3 months. Following extraction of RNA from PBMCs, that RNA was used to make the TCR library. Sequencing libraries for TCR beta were prepared with iRepertoire HTBI primers and Arm-PCR of CDR3 regions. Via MiXCR, TCRdb re-called the multiplex PCR reads, giving one row per CDR3 protein. The profile shows about 200,000 distinct CDR3 sequences, around 16% of them singletons. This material consisted of peripheral blood mononuclear cells (PBMCs), taken at new diagnosis, from a patient treated with antithyroid drugs. The receptor set was obtained from a female donor with Graves disease.

This clonotype was seen at least ten times. The chain uses TRBV2 and TRBJ1-4; no definite D call. Germline values: CDR1 SNHLY, CDR2 FYNNEI. The V end lost 2 bases, the J end lost 5 bases, and 9 bases lay between the germline ends. The CDR3 loop spans 14 amino acids. Written as DNA, the CDR3 is TGTGCCAGCAGTGAATGGCCAGGAAATGAAAAACTGTTTTTT. The encoded protein is CASSEWPGNEKLFF.

V gene TRBV28 combines with J gene TRBJ2-7; D might be TRBD1 or TRBD2, each matching 5 bases. V was pared by 6 bases and J by 2 bases, with 17 bases between. Germline CDR1 and CDR2: MDHEN and SYDVKM. This CDR3 comprises 15 residues. The CDR3 DNA sequence: TGTGCCAGCAGCTTTCTGGGACGCCAACCCTACGAGCAGTACTTC. This codes for CASSFLGRQPYEQYF.

In this sample, this clonotype turned up many times. The rearrangement uses TRBV6-2 or TRBV6-3 and TRBJ2-1, with 7 bases aligning to TRBD2. Germline lookup yields CDR1 MNHEY and CDR2 SVGEGT. V lost 8 bases to trimming and J lost 2 bases; unmatched junction nucleotides: 15. The CDR3 spans 17 residues. The CDR3 reads CASSPFGGEAPYNEQFF. CDR3 coding DNA: TGTGCCAGCTCCCCGTTTGGGGGGGAGGCCCCCTACAATGAGCAGTTCTTC.

This clonotype was seen ten or more times. V is TRBV27 and J is TRBJ2-1; TRBD2 matches 9 bases. With V trimmed by 6 bases and J by 10 bases, 7 bases remained unmatched. This CDR3 is built from 13 residues. Germline values: CDR1 MNHEY, CDR2 SMNVEV (reference sequence). The CDR3 reads CASSTASGAEQFF. DNA for the CDR3: TGTGCCAGCAGCACCGCTAGCGGGGCAGAGCAGTTCTTC.

In this sample, this clonotype turned up many times. The V gene is TRBV27, the J gene TRBJ1-4; D is perhaps TRBD1 (5 bases). Germline values: CDR1 MNHEY, CDR2 SMNVEV (reference sequence). V was clipped by 6 bases and J by 2 bases, with 16 bases between them. This CDR3 comprises 16 residues. The CDR3 sequence: CASRPGTSVTNEKLFF. The CDR3 DNA is TGTGCCAGCAGACCCGGGACGTCGGTGACTAATGAAAAACTGTTTTTT.

This clonotype was found a few times. Being one base from a much bigger clone, this may be a read error. Without the conserved terminal phenylalanine or tryptophan, this CDR3 likely stems from a read error. Here the CDR3 DNA reads TGTGCCAGCAGTCCCGCGGGGCTAGGGGAGCAGTACCTC. Residues: CASSPAGLGEQYL. V is TRBV12-3 or TRBV12-4 and J is TRBJ2-7; tentative D call: TRBD2 (6 bases). This CDR3 has 13 residues. V was cut by 5 bases and J by 7 bases, with 15 bases left in between.

This clonotype has a count of ten or more. The chain is built from TRBV28 and TRBJ1-2; TRBD1 aligns across 7 bases. This CDR3 spans 16 amino acids. CDR1 is MDHEN, CDR2 SYDVKM, per germline. The junction had 15 bases not matched to a gene; V was cut back by 6 bases and J by 5 bases. The CDR3, as DNA: TGTGCCAGCAGCTCCGGGGCGGGGACAGTCGGGTATGGCTACACCTTC. This encodes CASSSGAGTVGYGYTF.

Many counts were recorded for this clonotype. This chain joins TRBV27 and TRBJ2-2, with 10 bases lining up with TRBD2. Trimming at V came to 1 base and at J to 7 bases, leaving 6 bases not matched to a gene. The germline V gene has CDR1 MNHEY and CDR2 SMNVEV (reference sequence). CDR3 length: 16 amino acids. CDR3 protein: CASSLYLAGVGGELFF. The CDR3 nucleotides are TGTGCCAGCAGTTTATACCTAGCGGGAGTGGGCGGGGAGCTGTTTTTT.

This clonotype was seen repeatedly, ten times or more. The chain joins TRBV5-1 to TRBJ1-2; maybe TRBD1 (5 bases). Between the trimmed V and J ends, which lost 0 bases and 4 bases, there was a span of 13 bases. This CDR3 region has 15 residues. Germline-derived CDR1 and CDR2 are SGHRS and YFSETQ. CDR3 sequence: CASSLAATGGYGYTF. CDR3 in DNA: TGCGCCAGCAGCTTGGCCGCGACGGGGGGCTATGGCTACACCTTC.

In its sample, this clonotype was seen many times. This may arise from a read error, as a much more abundant clone is one base away. The J gene is TRBJ2-1, the V gene TRBV12-3 or TRBV12-4; unclear D gene. This CDR3 spans 14 amino acids. CDR3 protein: CVSSRLIAANEQFF. The CDR3 bases are TGTGTCAGCAGCCGTCTGATAGCTGCCAATGAGCAGTTCTTC.

The chain joins TRBV3-1 to TRBJ2-7, with D tentatively TRBD1 (6 bases). Germline V CDR1 and CDR2: LGHDT, YNNKEL (reference sequence). The V gene lost 2 bases and the J gene lost 10 bases, with 15 bases spanning the gap. This CDR3 comprises 13 residues. CDR3 protein: CASSQRTANPQYF. CDR3 sequence (DNA): TGTGCCAGCAGCCAACGGACAGCGAACCCACAGTACTTC.

This clonotype was seen repeatedly, ten times or more. One end of the junction is discordant with germline, which a read error may explain. The chain is built from TRBV5-1 and TRBJ1-6, with D possibly matching TRBD1 (6 bases). Looked up from germline, CDR1 is SGHRS and CDR2 is YFSETQ. The CDR3 consists of 15 residues. The CDR3 nucleotides read TGTGCCAGCAGCTTGGTGGCAGGGGATAATTCACCCCTCCACTTT. Translated, it gives CASSLVAGDNSPLHF.

In this sample, this clonotype turned up many times. The chain recombines TRBV7-2 with TRBJ1-1; 7 bases line up with TRBD1. The CDR3 loop spans 14 amino acids. Trimming at V came to 4 bases and at J to 1 base, leaving 3 bases not matched to a gene. Germline assignment: CDR1 SGHTA and CDR2 FQGNSA. The CDR3 DNA reads as TGTGCCAGCAGCTCGACAGGGCGGAACACTGAAGCTTTCTTT. Its protein is CASSSTGRNTEAFF.

This clonotype has just a few counts. This is likely an artifact of a read error, given a far larger clone one base away. The chain links TRBV12-3 or TRBV12-4 to TRBJ2-3, with a possible D match to TRBD1 (6 bases). The end of the DNA aligns better with TRBJ1-1, so the J call may be wrong. There are 15 residues in the CDR3. Here the CDR3 reads CASTWRGGKNIEAFF. The CDR3 DNA reads as TGTGCCAGCACCTGGCGCGGGGGCAAGAACATTGAAGCTTTCTTT.

In its sample, this clonotype was seen many times. The chain carries TRBV28 and TRBJ2-1; TRBD1 aligns across 8 bases. CDR3 length: 12 residues. V shed 9 bases and J 5 bases; nucleotides not matched to a gene: 3. Germline CDR1 and CDR2: MDHEN and SYDVKM. The CDR3 sequence: CASNRGDNEQFF. The CDR3 DNA follows: TGTGCCAGTAACAGGGGGGACAATGAGCAGTTCTTC.

This clonotype came up many times. The chain carries TRBV7-2 and TRBJ1-3, with TRBD1 matching over 8 bases. This CDR3 region has 15 residues. Germline V gene sequence: CDR1 SGHTA, CDR2 FQGNSA. Trimming removed 4 bases from V and 4 bases from J; junction bases left unmatched: 6. CDR3 sequence reads: CASSSPNRGGNTIYF. The CDR3 DNA reads as TGTGCCAGCAGCTCACCCAACAGGGGGGGAAACACCATATATTTT.

This clonotype occurred a few times. The chain combines TRBV9 with TRBJ2-2; perhaps TRBD2 as D (5 bases). The CDR3 extends over 14 amino acids. Germline V gene data show CDR1 as SGDLS and CDR2 as YYNGEE. The V gene lost 2 bases and the J gene lost 0 bases, with 5 bases spanning the gap. The CDR3 bases are TGTGCCAGCAGCGTGGAGGCGAACACCGGGGAGCTGTTTTTT. It specifies CASSVEANTGELFF.

This clonotype was found many times. J is TRBJ1-2 and V is TRBV29-1, with D hard to call. The CDR3 runs to 12 residues. Germline V gene data show CDR1 as SQVTM and CDR2 as ANQGSEA. Trimming shortened V by 1 base and J by 4 bases, and 7 bases separated the two germline ends. CDR3 amino acids: CSVEGQAYGYTF. The CDR3 DNA is TGCAGCGTTGAAGGCCAGGCCTATGGCTACACCTTC. Drawing the rest from reference TRBV29-1 and TRBJ1-2, the complete variable domain is SAVISQKPSRDICQRGTSLTIQCQVDSQVTMMFWYRQQPGQSLTLIATANQGSEATYESGFVIDKFPISRPNLTFSTLTVSNMSPEDSSIYLCSVEGQAYGYTFGSGTRLTVV.

Many counts were recorded for this clonotype. One junction end does not reproduce the germline sequence, and a read error may be involved. CDR3 protein: CASSVDRGGEQYF. The CDR3 DNA reads as TGTGCCAGTAGTGTAGACAGGGGAGGCGAGCAGTACTTC. The chain links TRBV19 to TRBJ2-7, with 8 bases that match TRBD1. This CDR3 spans 13 amino acids. Germline V gene sequence: CDR1 LNHDA, CDR2 SQIVND (reference sequence).

This clonotype showed up many times. V is TRBV11-2 and J is TRBJ1-1, with D uncertain. Germline V gene lookup returns CDR1 SGHAT and CDR2 FQNNGV. Trimming removed 0 bases at V and 1 base at J, with 3 bases between. The CDR3 runs 13 residues. CDR3 region: CASSLDENTEAFF. The CDR3 bases are TGTGCCAGCAGCTTAGACGAGAACACTGAAGCTTTCTTT.

The chain carries TRBV5-6 and TRBJ2-3, with a weak D call TRBD1 (5 bases). Germline lookup yields CDR1 SGHDT and CDR2 YYEEEE. This CDR3 has 14 amino acids. The V gene lost 2 bases and the J gene lost 1 base, with 8 bases spanning the gap. CDR3 nucleotides: TGTGCCAGCAGCTTCAGGGTCGGCACAGATACGCAGTATTTT. Its translation is CASSFRVGTDTQYF.